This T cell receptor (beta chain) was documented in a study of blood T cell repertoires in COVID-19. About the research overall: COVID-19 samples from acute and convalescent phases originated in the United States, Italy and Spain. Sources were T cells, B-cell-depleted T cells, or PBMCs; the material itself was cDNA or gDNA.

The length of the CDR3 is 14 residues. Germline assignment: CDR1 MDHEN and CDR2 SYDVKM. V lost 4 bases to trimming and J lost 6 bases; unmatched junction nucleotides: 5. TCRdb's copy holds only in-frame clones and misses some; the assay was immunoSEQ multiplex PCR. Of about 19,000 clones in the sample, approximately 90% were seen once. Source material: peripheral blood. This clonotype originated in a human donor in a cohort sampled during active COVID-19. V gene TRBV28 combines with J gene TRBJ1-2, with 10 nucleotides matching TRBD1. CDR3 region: CASSSGTGVHGYTF. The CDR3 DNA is TGTGCCAGCAGTTCCGGGACAGGGGTTCATGGCTACACCTTC.